A single sample gave rise to the 22 T cell receptor beta chains below, sequenced in a study of T cells expressing NK-cell markers. TCRdb reprocessed the 5' RACE reads and reports one entry per CDR3 protein, with no DNA. The sample holds about 540,000 distinct CDR3 sequences. The source material was blood T cells: a sorted CD56 or NKG2C T cell subset, CD4+ or CD8+ T cells, or bulk PBMC T cells (not recorded which). The receptors derive from a man younger than 30 in good health.

The J gene is TRBJ1-5, the V gene TRBV27; TCRdb selects TRBD1, and the lack of DNA leaves this call unchecked. Germline V CDR1 and CDR2: MNHEY, SMNVEV (reference sequence). The CDR3 consists of 13 residues. The CDR3: CASSLDRYQPQHF.

The J gene is TRBJ2-5, the V gene TRBV20-1; TCRdb's D call of TRBD2 is untestable without DNA. Germline V lookup: CDR1 DFQATT, CDR2 SNEGSKA (reference sequence). CDR3 length equals 15 residues. CDR3 loop: CSARGSGRYQETQYF.

J is TRBJ2-2 and V is TRBV18; TCRdb names TRBD1, which stays unverified in the absence of DNA. CDR1 KGHSH and CDR2 LQKENI come from the germline V gene. The CDR3 is made up of 16 amino acids. The chain's CDR3 is CASSQSRQGNTGELFF.

The V call is TRBV20-1, the J call TRBJ2-3; with no DNA, the TCRdb D assignment of TRBD2 cannot be verified. Germline values: CDR1 DFQATT, CDR2 SNEGSKA (reference sequence). This CDR3 comprises 14 residues. The CDR3 reads CSAPGLAQRDTQYF.

This chain uses TRBV28 with TRBJ2-7. Germline assignment: CDR1 MDHEN and CDR2 SYDVKM. The CDR3 covers 13 residues. The CDR3: CASSPYMPYEQYF.

V usage is TRBV12-3 or TRBV12-4 and J usage is TRBJ1-2. CDR3 length equals 13 residues. The CDR3 loop is CASSLGSYVGYTF.

V gene TRBV20-1 combines with J gene TRBJ2-2; absent DNA, TCRdb's TRBD2 call cannot be checked. The CDR3 loop spans 17 amino acids. Germline values: CDR1 DFQATT, CDR2 SNEGSKA (reference sequence). The chain's CDR3 is CSAVPLAGGPGTGELFF.

CDR3 residues: CASSLTGAEAFF. The rearrangement joins TRBV12-3 or TRBV12-4 to TRBJ1-1; TCRdb names TRBD1, which stays unverified in the absence of DNA. The length of the CDR3 is 12 residues.

V is TRBV15 and J is TRBJ2-1; TCRdb's D call of TRBD2 is untestable without DNA. The CDR3 covers 16 residues. The germline CDR1 and CDR2 sequences are LNHNV and YYDKDF (reference sequence). This CDR3 is CATSGPLTSGRNEQFF.

CDR3: CSAGIMGVNEKLFF. The chain couples TRBV20-1 to TRBJ1-4; TCRdb's assignment of TRBD1 cannot be checked, as there is no DNA. The germline gives CDR1 DFQATT, CDR2 SNEGSKA (reference sequence). The CDR3 has 14 residues.

This chain links TRBV2 with TRBJ2-7; TCRdb designates TRBD1, a call that cannot be tested without DNA. This CDR3 is built from 16 residues. Germline CDR1 reads SNHLY; CDR2 reads FYNNEI. The CDR3 protein is CATSVQGGSEMYEQYF.

The chain links TRBV9 to TRBJ2-2; TCRdb's D call of TRBD1 is untestable without DNA. The CDR3 consists of 17 residues. Germline V CDR1 and CDR2: SGDLS, YYNGEE. CDR3 in amino acids: CASSVAQGVVSGGELFF.

The rearrangement uses TRBV18 and TRBJ2-1; TCRdb outputs TRBD2, but without DNA this stays unchecked. The CDR3 is made up of 15 amino acids. CDR1 is KGHSH and CDR2 is LQKENI in the germline V gene. The CDR3 here is CASSPYGRIYNEQFF.

V usage is TRBV7-2 and J usage is TRBJ2-3; there is no DNA to check the TCRdb D call of TRBD2. The CDR3 is 16 residues long. Germline V lookup: CDR1 SGHTA, CDR2 FQGNSA. CDR3 residues: CASSLGTSGSGGTQYF.

The chain's CDR3 is CASSLAQGRGQVGSTDTQYF. This chain links TRBV7-2 with TRBJ2-3; checking the TCRdb D call of TRBD1 is not possible without DNA. Looked up from germline, CDR1 is SGHTA and CDR2 is FQGNSA. There are 20 residues in the CDR3.

The rearrangement links TRBV20-1 to TRBJ2-3; the D gene TCRdb calls, TRBD2, cannot be checked with no DNA. The CDR3 is 17 amino acids. Germline V lookup: CDR1 DFQATT, CDR2 SNEGSKA (reference sequence). CDR3 residues: CSAQFIGTLGTADTQYF.

CDR3 sequence reads: CASSVFFGGSTGELFF. The V gene is TRBV9, the J gene TRBJ2-2; TCRdb returns TRBD1, unconfirmable since there is no DNA. CDR3 length: 16 amino acids. Germline CDR1 is SGDLS and CDR2 is YYNGEE.

The V call is TRBV2, the J call TRBJ2-1; the TCRdb D gene call, TRBD1, has no DNA to confirm it. The germline CDR1 and CDR2 sequences are SNHLY and FYNNEI. The CDR3 has 13 residues. This CDR3 reads CARPGQGLHEQFF.

This chain uses TRBV30 with TRBJ2-2; TCRdb picks TRBD1, but there is no DNA to check that call. Germline V gene data show CDR1 as GTSNPN and CDR2 as SVGIG (reference sequence). CDR3 length: 15 amino acids. The chain's CDR3 is CAWTGTGWTTGELFF. The full variable domain, rest sourced from reference TRBV30 and TRBJ2-2, is SQTIHQWPATLVQPVGSPLSLECTVEGTSNPNLYWYRQAAGRGLQLLFYSVGIGQISSEVPQNLSASRPQDRQFILSSKKLLLSDSGFYLCAWTGTGWTTGELFFGEGSRLTVL.

The chain combines TRBV6-1 with TRBJ2-3; the D call of TRBD2 rests on TCRdb alone, since no DNA is present to check it. The V gene's germline CDR1 is MNHNS and CDR2 SASEGT. The CDR3 covers 16 residues. CDR3 residues: CASSAGLAGGLDTQYF.

The chain is built from TRBV12-3 or TRBV12-4 and TRBJ1-5; the D gene TCRdb calls, TRBD1, cannot be checked with no DNA. The CDR3 is made up of 16 amino acids. The CDR3 loop is CASSLAAGSGNQPQHF.

The CDR3 sequence is CASSHATEDNEQFF. V gene TRBV3-1 combines with J gene TRBJ2-1; checking the TCRdb D call of TRBD1 is not possible without DNA. Germline CDR1 LGHDT, CDR2 YNNKEL (reference sequence). This CDR3 has 14 amino acids.